This TCR beta chain was recorded in a study of Graves' ophthalmopathy and Graves' hyperthyroidism. Study-level background: Peripheral blood (taken before any treatment) was collected at initial diagnosis.

The authors amplified TCR beta CDR3 regions from RNA transcripts. The first-round RT-PCR employed HTBI primers together with the Qiagen OneStep RT-PCR kit. A multiplex PCR was then performed as the second round. MiXCR was run by TCRdb on the multiplex PCR reads, yielding one entry per CDR3 protein. The sample holds 620,000 or so distinct CDR3 sequences, 20% to 25% seen once. Points from the study as a whole: In blood appeared most of the expanded thyroid clonotypes whose frequency exceeded 0.001.

This clonotype was observed at least ten times. The antigen is unknown. Germline-derived CDR1 and CDR2 are SGDLS and YYNGEE. The length of the CDR3 is 14 residues. J gave up 8 bases and V 5 bases, and 12 bases lay outside the gene matches. The specimen was peripheral blood. This TCR came from a woman between 18 and 30 years old with stable Graves' hyperthyroidism. Some clones in this sample may be carry-over from other donors' samples. The chain is built from TRBV9 and TRBJ1-2; 7 positions match TRBD1. The CDR3 DNA is TGTGCCAGCAGTCTTTTACACAGGGGCGACGGCTACACCTTC. This encodes CASSLLHRGDGYTF.